Below, 3 T cell receptor beta chains from the same sample are listed, as sequenced in a study of blood T cell repertoires in COVID-19. The repertoire was sequenced with immunoSEQ multiplex PCR; TCRdb's copy has only in-frame clones and lacks some. The sample records more than 25,000 clones, about 82% being singletons. Sequences were obtained from peripheral blood. These receptor sequences come from a man aged 60 to 69 with active COVID-19.

V is TRBV24-1 and J is TRBJ2-1; 7 bases are a match to TRBD1. V shed 0 bases, J shed 3 bases, and the junction held 7 bases outside the gene matches. The CDR3 is 17 amino acids. From germline, CDR1 is KGHDR and CDR2 SFDVKD. This CDR3 is CATSDLTRQGGYNEQFF. CDR3 DNA sequence: TGTGCCACCAGTGATTTGACGCGACAGGGTGGCTACAATGAGCAGTTCTTC.

The genes are TRBV2 and TRBJ1-5, with D unresolved. Germline CDR1 and CDR2: SNHLY and FYNNEI. V lost 4 bases and J lost 0, with 13 bases in between. This CDR3 spans 16 amino acids. The CDR3 region is CASSGVWGDSNQPQHF. In DNA form, the CDR3 reads TGTGCCAGCAGTGGGGTTTGGGGAGATAGCAATCAGCCCCAGCATTTT. The whole variable domain, filled in from reference TRBV2 and TRBJ1-5, reads EPEVTQTPSHQVTQMGQEVILRCVPISNHLYFYWYRQILGQKVEFLVSFYNNEISEKSEIFDDQFSVERPDGSNFTLKIRSTKLEDSAMYFCASSGVWGDSNQPQHFGDGTRLSIL.

The chain couples TRBV5-1 to TRBJ2-2, with 9 bases fitting TRBD2. CDR1 and CDR2 (germline): SGHRS, YFSETQ. This CDR3 has 15 amino acids. V lost 2 bases and J lost 5; bases outside the gene matches: 4. CDR3 nucleotides: TGCGCCAGCAGCTTAGGAGCGGGAGGAACCGGGGAGCTGTTTTTT. Its translation is CASSLGAGGTGELFF.